Presented here are 23 T cell receptor beta chains from one specimen sequenced in a study of T cells in localized non-small cell lung cancer (TCRdb year 2020). The library was obtained by the immunoSEQ multiplex PCR assay. This is the immuneACCESS table as TCRdb keeps it, with only in-frame sequences that have V and J called. A part of the clones is gone; compared with another copy, unresolved V genes explain less than half, and the rest is unexplained. Counted in this sample were almost 40,000 clones; about four fifths of them appeared once. 30% to 40% of the sample belongs to the ten largest clones. Specimen: PBMCs, collected before any cancer treatment. Receptors were obtained from a woman between 35 and 70 years old with stage II squamous cell lung carcinoma.

Here the CDR3 reads CASSPGQGYGFTEAFF. The CDR3 DNA follows: TGTGCCAGCTCACCTGGACAGGGGTATGGATTTACTGAAGCTTTCTTT. The gene calls are TRBV18 and TRBJ1-1, with 9 bases identical to TRBD1. This CDR3 has 16 amino acids. V trimming: 3 bases; J trimming: 5 bases; junction bases outside the gene matches: 10. Germline V gene sequence: CDR1 KGHSH, CDR2 LQKENI. Combining the CDR3 with reference TRBV18 and TRBJ1-1 gives the whole variable domain NAGVMQNPRHLVRRRGQEARLRCSPMKGHSHVYWYRQLPEEGLKFMVYLQKENIIDESGMPKERFSAEFPKEGPSILRIQQVVRGDSAAYFCASSPGQGYGFTEAFFGQGTRLTVV.

V is TRBV12-5 and J is TRBJ2-1, with no clear D. Looked up from germline, CDR1 is LGHNT and CDR2 is FRNRAP. The germline V and J ends were trimmed by 8 bases and 1 base, with 15 bases remaining between them. This CDR3 is 15 amino acids long. The CDR3: CASQIGAGSYNEQFF. The CDR3 nucleotides are TGTGCTAGTCAGATTGGAGCTGGGTCCTACAATGAGCAGTTCTTC.

J is TRBJ2-6 and V is TRBV5-1; D unresolved. The germline V and J ends were trimmed by 2 bases and 1 base, with 4 bases remaining between them. Germline CDR1 SGHRS, CDR2 YFSETQ. There are 14 residues in the CDR3. The CDR3 sequence is CASSFGSGANVLTF. The CDR3 region has the DNA TGCGCCAGCAGCTTCGGGTCTGGGGCCAACGTCCTGACTTTC.

The CDR3 is CASSVVEADTQYF. The CDR3 DNA reads TGTGCCAGCAGCGTAGTAGAGGCAGATACGCAGTATTTT. V gene TRBV9 combines with J gene TRBJ2-3; D gene ambiguous. This CDR3 is 13 amino acids long. Per the germline V gene, CDR1 is SGDLS and CDR2 is YYNGEE. The V and J ends lost 0 bases and 4 bases respectively, with 6 bases between them.

This sequence joins TRBV7-9 and TRBJ1-4; weak D call: TRBD1 (5 bases). Per the germline V gene, CDR1 is SEHNR and CDR2 is FQNEAQ (reference sequence). The V end lost 2 bases, the J end lost 7 bases, and 14 bases lay between the germline ends. There are 15 residues in the CDR3. CDR3 nucleotides: TGTGCCAGCAGCTTATTATCAGGCGGGGGTGAAAAACTGTTTTTT. Protein: CASSLLSGGGEKLFF. Complete variable domain (other parts from reference TRBV7-9 and TRBJ1-4): DTGVSQNPRHKITKRGQNVTFRCDPISEHNRLYWYRQTLGQGPEFLTYFQNEAQLEKSRLLSDRFSAERPKGSFSTLEIQRTEQGDSAMYLCASSLLSGGGEKLFFGSGTQLSVL.

V gene TRBV4-3 combines with J gene TRBJ2-3; 7 bases fit TRBD2. The J segment lost 7 bases and the V segment lost 0 bases, leaving 10 bases of the junction unmatched. Germline CDR1 and CDR2: LGHNA and YSLEER. The CDR3 totals 16 residues. CDR3 nucleotide sequence: TGCGCCAGCAGCCAAGATTACGGGGGGACTAAGAATACGCAGTATTTT. Protein: CASSQDYGGTKNTQYF.

V is TRBV10-3 and J is TRBJ1-4, with TRBD1 matching 9 bases. CDR1 and CDR2 (germline): ENHRY, SYGVKD. This CDR3 comprises 14 residues. V was clipped by 6 bases and J by 4 bases; unmatched bases: 3. The CDR3 here is CAIRPGQGNEKLFF. The CDR3 DNA sequence: TGTGCCATCAGACCGGGACAGGGTAATGAAAAACTGTTTTTT.

The gene calls are TRBV7-8 and TRBJ1-3; possibly TRBD1 for D (6 bases). Per germline, CDR1 SGHVS and CDR2 FQNEAQ. Trimming stripped 5 bases from V and 0 bases from J, with 14 bases between. The CDR3 consists of 16 residues. The CDR3 region is CASSQRGGGSGNTIYF. In DNA form, the CDR3 reads TGTGCCAGCAGCCAGAGGGGGGGCGGCTCTGGAAACACCATATATTTT.

This sequence joins TRBV5-1 and TRBJ2-1, with D uncertain. V was shortened by 2 bases and J by 6 bases, with 9 bases between the two germline ends. CDR1 SGHRS and CDR2 YFSETQ come from the germline V gene. This CDR3 contains 13 residues. The CDR3 DNA reads TGCGCCAGCAGCTTCGTTCCGGGCAATGAGCAGTTCTTC. Amino acid sequence: CASSFVPGNEQFF.

The chain combines TRBV20-1 with TRBJ1-1, with D hard to call. V lost 6 bases and J lost 3, with 8 bases in between. The CDR3 has 11 amino acids. The germline V gene encodes CDR1 DFQATT and CDR2 SNEGSKA (reference sequence). This chain's CDR3 is CSAGPYTEAFF. CDR3 nucleotide sequence: TGCAGTGCCGGACCGTACACTGAAGCTTTCTTT.

CDR3 amino acids: CASSEVAGYNEQFF. CDR3 nucleotides: TGTGCCAGCAGTGAAGTAGCGGGTTACAATGAGCAGTTCTTC. The V and J genes are TRBV6-1 and TRBJ2-1, with 7 bases matching TRBD2. The CDR3 contains 14 residues. With V trimmed by 1 base and J by 4 bases, 1 base remained unmatched. Germline assignment: CDR1 MNHNS and CDR2 SASEGT.

This clone has more than one count but fewer than ten. This chain joins TRBV6-5 and TRBJ2-5; D not resolved. In germline, CDR1 is MNHEY, CDR2 SVGAGI. This CDR3 is 14 amino acids long. V lost 7 bases, J lost 1 base, and 13 bases lay in between. As DNA, the CDR3 is TGTGCCAGCACCTCAGGACCGGCCCAAGAGACCCAGTACTTC. The encoded protein is CASTSGPAQETQYF.

The rearrangement links TRBV2 to TRBJ1-2; 7 bases align to TRBD1. The CDR3 is made up of 13 amino acids. J was trimmed by 3 bases and V by 6 bases; bases with no gene match: 4. Germline CDR1 and CDR2: SNHLY and FYNNEI. The CDR3 DNA is TGTGCCAGCAGCACAGGGGTGGACTATGGCTACACCTTC. Translation: CASSTGVDYGYTF.

V gene TRBV2 combines with J gene TRBJ2-4, with TRBD1 identical over 11 bases. Germline-derived CDR1 and CDR2 are SNHLY and FYNNEI. There are 15 residues in the CDR3. Trimming took 4 bases from V and 1 from J; bases not matched to a gene: 0. The CDR3 nucleotides read TGTGCCAGCAGTGGGGACAGGGGGGCCAAAAACATTCAGTACTTC. This sequence encodes CASSGDRGAKNIQYF.

V gene TRBV18 combines with J gene TRBJ1-4; no clear D. Germline V gives CDR1 KGHSH, CDR2 LQKENI. The V gene lost 6 bases and the J gene lost 8 bases, with 13 bases spanning the gap. This CDR3 is 13 amino acids long. The CDR3 sequence: CASSPTSDEKLFF. Written as DNA, the CDR3 is TGTGCCAGCTCGCCCACGTCAGACGAAAAACTGTTTTTT.

The rearrangement joins TRBV7-2 to TRBJ1-2; D unresolved. In germline, CDR1 is SGHTA, CDR2 FQGNSA. The CDR3 is 12 residues long. V was shortened by 3 bases and J by 5 bases, with 7 bases between the two germline ends. The CDR3 reads CASSLVDYGYTF. CDR3 DNA: TGTGCCAGCAGCTTGGTAGATTATGGCTACACCTTC.

The CDR3 loop is CASSLQGHTEAFF. The DNA for the CDR3 is TGTGCCAGCAGCTTACAGGGGCACACTGAAGCTTTCTTT. The chain joins TRBV7-9 to TRBJ1-1; TRBD1 might be the D (6 bases). CDR3 length: 13 amino acids. Trimming cost V 2 bases and J 3 bases, with 7 bases left between them. Germline CDR1 reads SEHNR; CDR2 reads FQNEAQ (reference sequence).

Written as DNA, the CDR3 is TGTGCCAGCATGACAGGGGCCGGGAATGAAAAACTGTTTTTT. This gives the protein CASMTGAGNEKLFF. V and J are TRBV28 and TRBJ1-4; TRBD1 matches 8 bases. Germline values: CDR1 MDHEN, CDR2 SYDVKM. This CDR3 has 14 residues. V shed 7 bases and J 5 bases; nucleotides not matched to a gene: 6.

This chain connects TRBV5-1 to TRBJ2-5; D is unclear. The germline V gene has CDR1 SGHRS and CDR2 YFSETQ. The CDR3 is made up of 14 amino acids. The germline V and J ends were trimmed by 0 bases and 2 bases, with 8 bases remaining between them. The CDR3 region has the DNA TGCGCCAGCAGCTTGGGGTTGGGGCAAGAGACCCAGTACTTC. It translates to CASSLGLGQETQYF.

The chain links TRBV6-5 to TRBJ2-3; 8 bases line up with TRBD2. CDR3 length: 14 residues. Germline loops: CDR1 MNHEY, CDR2 SVGAGI. Trimming took 8 bases from V and 0 from J; bases not matched to a gene: 4. CDR3 DNA sequence: TGTGCCAGCGGCGGGGGGACTAGCACAGATACGCAGTATTTT. Residues: CASGGGTSTDTQYF.

The rearrangement joins TRBV28 to TRBJ2-7; the match to TRBD2 covers 10 bases. Germline CDR1 reads MDHEN; CDR2 reads SYDVKM. Trimming cost V 2 bases and J 2 bases; bases outside gene matches: 0. The CDR3 is 14 amino acids. In DNA form, the CDR3 reads TGTGCCAGCAGTTTAAGCGGGGGGGCCTACGAGCAGTACTTC. This codes for CASSLSGGAYEQYF.

This sequence joins TRBV6-5 and TRBJ2-5, with 8 nucleotides matching TRBD2. CDR3 length equals 16 residues. From germline, CDR1 is MNHEY and CDR2 SVGAGI. With V trimmed by 0 bases and J by 8 bases, 11 bases remained unmatched. CDR3 bases: TGTGCCAGCAGTTACTCCGTGTCGGGGGGGCGTGGAACCCAGTACTTC. As protein: CASSYSVSGGRGTQYF.

This clone was picked up a small number of times. DNA for the CDR3: TGTGCCAGCAGTATGAGGGGCAGGGCCACTGAAGCTTTCTTT. Residues: CASSMRGRATEAFF. The rearrangement uses TRBV6-1 and TRBJ1-1; a possible D gene is TRBD1 (5 bases). The CDR3 consists of 14 residues. CDR1 and CDR2 (germline): MNHNS, SASEGT. V lost 5 bases and J 4 bases, leaving 14 bases between the germline ends.